This entry lists 4 T cell receptor beta chains sequenced from one sample in a study of cytomegalovirus exposure and HLA in healthy donors. Sequencing used immunoSEQ multiplex PCR; TCRdb keeps in-frame clones, though not all of them. The table has some 130,000 clones, about 91% seen once. The source material was PBMCs. These receptors originate from a woman aged 18-29 years in good health and CMV-seronegative.

V gene TRBV25-1 combines with J gene TRBJ1-2, with 9 bases that match TRBD1. The ends lost 6 bases at V and 7 bases at J; junction bases unmatched: 6. The germline V gene has CDR1 MGHDK and CDR2 SYGVNS. The CDR3 extends over 13 amino acids. This CDR3 is CASRTGGASGYTF. CDR3 nucleotide sequence: TGTGCCAGCAGAACAGGGGGCGCGTCTGGCTACACCTTC.

The chain uses TRBV14 and TRBJ1-4; tentative D call: TRBD1 (6 bases). The CDR3 loop spans 16 amino acids. Trimming stripped 5 bases from V and 8 bases from J, with 21 bases between. Germline V lookup: CDR1 SGHDN, CDR2 FVKESK. CDR3 sequence: CASSNPEMGAGEKLFF. CDR3 nucleotides: TGTGCCAGCAGCAACCCCGAAATGGGGGCAGGAGAAAAACTGTTTTTT.

This chain links TRBV5-1 with TRBJ2-1; D not resolved. From germline, CDR1 is SGHRS and CDR2 YFSETQ. This CDR3 is 15 amino acids long. V was clipped by 0 bases and J by 3 bases, with 10 bases between them. CDR3 bases: TGCGCCAGCAGCTTGGCGTCCCCGGGCTACAATGAGCAGTTCTTC. This sequence encodes CASSLASPGYNEQFF.

This sequence joins TRBV7-3 and TRBJ2-3; 7 nucleotides agree with TRBD2. V lost 1 base, J lost 1 base, and 5 bases stayed unmatched. There are 16 residues in the CDR3. Per germline, CDR1 SGHTA and CDR2 FQGTGA. CDR3 amino acids: CASSLNQRGRTDTQYF. The CDR3, as DNA: TGTGCCAGCAGCTTAAATCAGCGGGGCCGCACAGATACGCAGTATTTT. The full variable domain, completed using reference TRBV7-3 and TRBJ2-3, is GAGVSQTPSNKVTEKGKYVELRCDPISGHTALYWYRQSLGQGPEFLIYFQGTGAADDSGLPNDRFFAVRPEGSVSTLKIQRTERGDSAVYLCASSLNQRGRTDTQYFGPGTRLTVL.